Listed below are T cell receptor beta chains from one sample, sequenced in a study of immune characterization of retroperitoneal liposarcoma. One entry per CDR3 protein results from TCRdb running MiXCR on the PCR reads. The sample contains around 4,600 distinct CDR3 sequences, over 25% of which appear only once. Sequencing was carried out using tumor tissue. Every receptor here comes from a female donor with retroperitoneal liposarcoma. Each CDR3 is given with its conserved first and last residue. The D gene is left open where the match is weak. Only part of the rows carry a size: once, few, many, or a class if the clone is expanded.

>TRBV27|TRBD1|14|TRBJ2-7|few
TGTGCCAGCAGCTCGGACAGGTCTTACTACGAGCAGTACTTC
CASSSDRSYYEQYF
>TRBV11-1|TRBD2|17|TRBJ2-5|medium-sized
TGTGCCAGCAGCTCGGGACTAGCAGCAACCCTAGGGGAGACCCAGTACTTC
CASSSGLAATLGETQYF
>TRBV5-1|TRBD2|15|TRBJ2-3|.
TGCGCCAGCAGCCCCATGACTAGCGGTGGTGATACGCAGTATTTT
CASSPMTSGGDTQYF
>TRBV5-1|TRBD1|14|TRBJ2-1|many
TGCGCCAGCAGCTTGACAGGGGACGACAATGAGCAGTTCTTC
CASSLTGDDNEQFF
>TRBV7-3|.|15|TRBJ2-1|few
TGTGCCAGCAGCTTATATCCGGGAACTGGTAATGAGCAGTTCTTC
CASSLYPGTGNEQFF
>TRBV7-9|TRBD2|15|TRBJ2-1|medium-sized
TGTGCCAGCAGCTTAGCGGCGGGAGGCTCGGGGGAGCAGTTCTTC
CASSLAAGGSGEQFF
>TRBV6-1|.|13|TRBJ2-1|many
TGTGCCAGCAAGCGGACTGGGAACGGTGAGCAGTTCTTC
CASKRTGNGEQFF
>TRBV6-1|TRBD2|15|TRBJ2-4|.
TGTGCCAGCAGAAGCGGGGGGTGGGCCAAAAACATTCAGTACTTC
CASRSGGWAKNIQYF
>TRBV5-8|.|15|TRBJ2-2|many
TGTGCCAGCAGCTTGGTCGCGGGTAGGACCGGGGAGCTGTTTTTT
CASSLVAGRTGELFF
>TRBV10-1|TRBD2|17|TRBJ2-3|.
TGCGCCAGCGAAGGATCTAGCGGGTGTGAAGACACAGATACGCAGTATTTT
CASEGSSGCEDTDTQYF
>TRBV5-1|TRBD2|16|TRBJ2-2|many
TGCGCCAGCAGCCAATCCGGGACTAAGAACACCGGGGAGCTGTTTTTT
CASSQSGTKNTGELFF
>TRBV6-1|TRBD2|19|TRBJ2-1|many
TGTGCCAGCAGTGCGCCGGGACTAGCGGGAGGCACAACCCTGGATGAGCAGTTCTTC
CASSAPGLAGGTTLDEQFF
>TRBV29-1|TRBD1|14|TRBJ2-1|.
TGCAGCTTAAGCCGGGACAGCCGATACAATGAGCAGTTCTTC
CSLSRDSRYNEQFF
>TRBV7-2|TRBD1|13|TRBJ1-1|.
TGTGCCAGCAGCCCAAGACGGACAGGCGAAGCTTTCTTT
CASSPRRTGEAFF
>TRBV6-1|.|16|TRBJ2-6|many
TGTGCCAGCAGTGAAGCAGGTCTCTCTGGGGCCAACGTCCTGACTTTC
CASSEAGLSGANVLTF
>TRBV12-3/TRBV12-4|TRBD2|20|TRBJ2-1|many
TGTGCCAGCAGTTTAGAGGGGGGGAAACCGGGACTAGCGTTGGGGAATGAGCAGTTCTTC
CASSLEGGKPGLALGNEQFF
>TRBV7-2|.|14|TRBJ2-3|hyperexpanded
TGTGCCAGCAGCTTATCGGGGGGCACAGATACGCAGTATTTT
CASSLSGGTDTQYF
>TRBV7-8|.|15|TRBJ2-3|few
TGTGCCAGCACCCATGGTACGGTTGGCGCAGATACGCAGTATTTT
CASTHGTVGADTQYF
>TRBV6-1|TRBD1|14|TRBJ1-5|medium-sized
TGTGCCAGTAAGACAGGGGGCCCGCATCAGCCCCAGCATTTT
CASKTGGPHQPQHF
>TRBV6-5|TRBD2|16|TRBJ2-2|few
TGTGCCAGCAGATCCCCGGGACTAGCGGGAGCCGGGGAGCTGTTTTTT
CASRSPGLAGAGELFF
>TRBV7-1|.|16|TRBJ2-1|.
TGTGCCAGCAGCACCGACTGGGGGCAGGTGGGGAATGAGCAGTTCTTC
CASSTDWGQVGNEQFF
>TRBV12-3/TRBV12-4|TRBD1|14|TRBJ1-4|.
TGTGCCAGCACAAACAGGGGTTTGAAGGAAAAACTGTTTTTT
CASTNRGLKEKLFF
>TRBV6-5|.|14|TRBJ2-4|once
TGTGCCAGTCGCTTTGGGGGAAGTAAAAACATTCAGTACTTC
CASRFGGSKNIQYF
>TRBV6-1|TRBD2|16|TRBJ2-5|.
TGTGCCAGCAGTCCATATAGCGGGGGGGCCCTCGAGACCCAGTACTTC
CASSPYSGGALETQYF
>TRBV6-1|.|14|TRBJ2-7|.
TGTGCCAGCAGTGAACAGGACCTCGTGGGGGAGCAGTACTTC
CASSEQDLVGEQYF
>TRBV10-2|TRBD1|15|TRBJ2-1|few
TGCGCCAGCATGCGCCGGGACAGTTCCTACAATGAGCAGTTCTTC
CASMRRDSSYNEQFF
>TRBV27|.|15|TRBJ1-2|.
TGTGCCAGCAGTTTCGACCATGATACTAACTATGGCTACACCTTC
CASSFDHDTNYGYTF
>TRBV5-4|TRBD1|16|TRBJ2-2|.
TGTGCCAGCAGCTTGGACGGACAGGGGTGGACCGGGGAGCTGTTTTTT
CASSLDGQGWTGELFF
>TRBV12-3/TRBV12-4|.|12|TRBJ2-2|many
TGTGCCAGCAGTTTATACACCGGGGAGCTGTTTTTT
CASSLYTGELFF
>TRBV6-1|TRBD2|15|TRBJ2-5|medium-sized
TGTGCCAGCAGGCAGGGAAGCGGGGGGCAAGAGACCCAGTACTTC
CASRQGSGGQETQYF
>TRBV28|.|14|TRBJ2-7|.
TGTGCCAGCAGTTTAGGGAGTTTCGGTACCGAGCAGTACTTC
CASSLGSFGTEQYF
>TRBV12-3/TRBV12-4|TRBD2|17|TRBJ2-7|.
TGTGCCAGCAGTTCCCGACTAGCGGGAGGGCCCAGTAATGAGCAGTACTTC
CASSSRLAGGPSNEQYF
>TRBV6-6|TRBD2|14|TRBJ2-7|many
TGTGCCAGCACCTCCCGAGCGGGAGATTCCGAGCAGTACTTC
CASTSRAGDSEQYF
>TRBV6-1|TRBD2|15|TRBJ2-2|medium-sized
TGTGCCAGCAGGGGACTATCCAGTGGCGCCGGGGAGCTGTTTTTT
CASRGLSSGAGELFF
>TRBV12-3/TRBV12-4|.|14|TRBJ2-3|once
TGTGCCAGCAGTTTAGGGCCCACCACAGATACGCAGTATTTT
CASSLGPTTDTQYF
>TRBV27|.|14|TRBJ1-1|once
TGTGCCAGCAGTTTGGGACAAGTGAACACTGAAGCTTTCTTT
CASSLGQVNTEAFF
>TRBV12-5|.|13|TRBJ2-7|many
TGTGCTAGTGGTTTGGGACAGGCCTACGAGCAGTACTTC
CASGLGQAYEQYF
>TRBV7-2|.|13|TRBJ2-1|large
TGTGCCAGCAGCTCCTCGATCGGGAATGAGCAGTTCTTC
CASSSSIGNEQFF
>TRBV7-2|.|15|TRBJ1-3|.
TGTGCCAGCAGCTTAGGGGGGGGCGGGGGAAACACCATATATTTT
CASSLGGGGGNTIYF
>TRBV6-6|.|14|TRBJ2-3|.
TGTGCCAGCAGTTACGGGATGTGGACAGATACGCAGTATTTT
CASSYGMWTDTQYF
>TRBV10-3|.|12|TRBJ1-1|.
TGTGCCATCAGTGCTCGGAACACTGAAGCTTTCTTT
CAISARNTEAFF
>TRBV20-1|.|14|TRBJ1-4|.
TGCAGTGCTAGAGGCCCCCTGGCCGAGGAAAAACTGTTTTTT
CSARGPLAEEKLFF